These T cell receptor beta chains were read from a single sample in a study of T cell responses to AZD1222 COVID-19 vaccine. The assay was immunoSEQ multiplex PCR, and TCRdb's table has in-frame clones only and misses some. The table has approximately 150,000 clones, roughly nine tenths seen once. Sequenced material: peripheral blood, taken on day 0 of AZD1222 vaccination. The receptors here all came from an adult in good health. Both conserved end residues are trimmed from each CDR3. Each record gives: CDR3 length, clone size, J gene, V gene, CDR3 protein. Clone size, where shown, is once, few, many, or a class for clones that have expanded.

10 | . | TRBJ2-1 | TRBV2 | ASSGFSNEQF
11 | once | TRBJ2-1 | TRBV27 | ASSLGREREQF
16 | . | TRBJ2-1 | TRBV4-3 | ASSQESQAGGPWNEQF
13 | . | TRBJ2-1 | TRBV10-3 | AISDGTSVADEQF
14 | . | TRBJ2-7 | TRBV5-4 | ASSVGLAGENVGQY
12 | . | TRBJ1-2 | TRBV5-4 | ALGDPATGFGYT
13 | . | TRBJ2-2 | TRBV4-1 | ASSLPGLLTGELF
14 | . | TRBJ1-6 | TRBV5-1 | ASSLAMQGVNSPLH
12 | . | TRBJ2-7 | TRBV28 | ASSLTGGRFEQY
14 | . | TRBJ2-7 | TRBV6-2/TRBV6-3 | ASSYGTGGQNDEQY
11 | . | TRBJ1-5 | TRBV12-3/TRBV12-4 | ASRGQGNQPQH
13 | . | TRBJ2-1 | TRBV5-6 | ASSQRLAGANEQF
12 | . | TRBJ1-4 | TRBV5-1 | ASRGQDPNEKLF
12 | . | TRBJ2-7 | TRBV6-5 | ASTRTAQAYEQY
10 | . | TRBJ1-6 | TRBV7-9 | ASSLGFTPLH
11 | . | TRBJ1-2 | TRBV7-2 | ASSRDRHYGYT
13 | . | TRBJ2-2 | TRBV25-1 | ASSEPGPLEGELF
11 | . | TRBJ2-5 | TRBV19 | ASSPTGEETQY
12 | . | TRBJ1-2 | TRBV5-4 | ASSWGGGHPGYT
12 | . | TRBJ1-5 | TRBV20-1 | SASPGTGNQPQH
13 | . | TRBJ1-5 | TRBV27 | ASSLNTGSNQPQH